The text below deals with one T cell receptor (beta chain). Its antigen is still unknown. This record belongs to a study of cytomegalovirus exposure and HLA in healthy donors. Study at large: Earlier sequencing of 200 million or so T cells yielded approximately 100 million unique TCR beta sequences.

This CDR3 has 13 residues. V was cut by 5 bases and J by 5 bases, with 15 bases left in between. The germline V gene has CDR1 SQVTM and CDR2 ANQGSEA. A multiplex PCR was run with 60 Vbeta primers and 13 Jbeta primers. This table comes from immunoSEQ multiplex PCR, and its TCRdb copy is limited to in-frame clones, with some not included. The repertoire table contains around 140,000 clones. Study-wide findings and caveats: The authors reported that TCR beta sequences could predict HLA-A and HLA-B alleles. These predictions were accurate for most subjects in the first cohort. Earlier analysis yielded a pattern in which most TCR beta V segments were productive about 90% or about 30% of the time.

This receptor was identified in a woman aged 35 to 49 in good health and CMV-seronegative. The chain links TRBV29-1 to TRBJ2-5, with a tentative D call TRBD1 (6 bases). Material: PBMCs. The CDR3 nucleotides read TGCAGCGTTTCATACAGGGTGGGGGAGACCCAGTACTTC. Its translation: CSVSYRVGETQYF.